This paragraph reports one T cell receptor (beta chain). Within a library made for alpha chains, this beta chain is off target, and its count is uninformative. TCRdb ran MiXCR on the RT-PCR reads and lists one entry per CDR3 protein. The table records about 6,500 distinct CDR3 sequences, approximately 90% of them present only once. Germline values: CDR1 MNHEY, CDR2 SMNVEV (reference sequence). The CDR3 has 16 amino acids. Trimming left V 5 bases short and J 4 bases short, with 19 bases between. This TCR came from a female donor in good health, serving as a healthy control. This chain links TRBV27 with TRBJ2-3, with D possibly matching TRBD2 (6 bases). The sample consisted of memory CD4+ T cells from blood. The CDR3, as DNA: TGTGCCAGCAGTCCCCTAGGGCTAGCGAGGGCAGATACGCAGTATTTT. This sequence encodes CASSPLGLARADTQYF.